By its share, the clone carrying this T cell receptor beta chain is medium-sized. The antigen is undetermined. This sample is part of a study of T cells in localized non-small cell lung cancer. TCRdb keeps only in-frame clones here, not all; method: immunoSEQ multiplex PCR. The sample consists of around 990 clones, roughly 23% of them appearing once. General study findings and limits: Of the tissues analyzed, uninvolved adjacent lung showed maximal T cell clonality, greater than tumor. Detection in adjacent lung was observed for a median 57 of the top 100 tumor clones.

This specimen was normal lung tissue next to the tumor, taken before any cancer treatment. The receptor's source is a woman between 35 and 75 years old with stage III lung adenocarcinoma.

CDR3 residues: CASSLEGGSSYEQYF. In nucleotides, the CDR3 is TGTGCCAGCAGCTTAGAGGGAGGGAGCTCCTACGAGCAGTACTTC. The rearrangement joins TRBV11-3 to TRBJ2-7; 7 bases map to TRBD2. The junction had 2 bases not matched to a gene; V was cut back by 0 bases and J by 0 bases. The CDR3 covers 15 residues. The germline gives CDR1 SGHNT, CDR2 YENEEA.